The clone carrying this T cell receptor beta chain was observed a few times. V dropped 0 bases and J dropped 5 bases, with 8 bases sitting between them. Germline V gene data show CDR1 as LGHNA and CDR2 as YNFKEQ. The CDR3 is 14 amino acids. Authors' processing steps: Scientists estimated how many nucleated cells there were by amplifying reference gene primers. Data came from immunoSEQ multiplex PCR; TCRdb stores just in-frame clones and leaves some out. V and J calls and clone size come straight from that table; D and trimming were deduced from the DNA. The sample includes 150,000 to 200,000 clones, around 79% of them seen just once. This entry comes from a study of blood T cell repertoires in COVID-19. For the study at large: There were acute and convalescent COVID-19 samples, and they came from the United States, Italy and Spain. PBMCs, B-cell-depleted T cells, or T cells were the source of the cDNA or gDNA that made up the material.

The sample taken for sequencing was peripheral blood. This rearrangement joins TRBV4-2 to TRBJ1-5, with a possible D match to TRBD1 (5 bases). This TCR came from a man between 60 and 75 years old with active or convalescent COVID-19. The CDR3 bases are TGTGCCAGCAGCCAAGATGGGGCTGATCAGCCCCAGCATTTT. This codes for CASSQDGADQPQHF.